A single sample is the source of the 27 T cell receptor beta chains below, sequenced in a study of OX40 agonist ivuxolimab in advanced cancers. Repertoires were generated with immunoSEQ multiplex PCR, while TCRdb's copy carries only in-frame clones and drops some. Of 60,000 to 100,000 clones in the sample, 84% were seen once. The specimen was CD4+ or CD8+ T cells sorted from blood, collected in a trial of the OX40 agonist ivuxolimab. These receptors were collected from an adult with an advanced solid tumor such as melanoma, head and neck, liver or kidney cancer.

This chain connects TRBV6-4 to TRBJ2-3, with no clear D. The CDR3 is made up of 14 amino acids. V lost 6 bases to trimming and J lost 6 bases, with 16 bases between them. Germline V lookup: CDR1 MRHNA, CDR2 SNTAGT. The CDR3 loop reads CASSPSRVGDTQYF. The CDR3 DNA reads TGTGCCAGCAGCCCCTCACGGGTAGGGGATACGCAGTATTTT.

The V gene is TRBV6-5, the J gene TRBJ1-2; perhaps TRBD1 as D (5 bases). The CDR3 loop spans 16 amino acids. CDR1 and CDR2 from the germline V gene are MNHEY and SVGAGI. V was pared by 0 bases and J by 6 bases, with 17 bases between. The CDR3 region has the DNA TGTGCCAGCAGTTACTCGAGACACGGGACTGAGAATGGCTACACCTTC. Its protein is CASSYSRHGTENGYTF.

The chain has TRBV29-1 and TRBJ2-7, with D possibly TRBD1 on 6 matching bases. Trimming pared 4 bases from V and 2 bases from J, leaving 12 bases between. Germline CDR1 and CDR2: SQVTM and ANQGSEA. The CDR3 spans 13 residues. The CDR3 loop reads CSVAPGTPYEQYF. Here the CDR3 DNA reads TGCAGCGTTGCCCCCGGGACACCCTACGAGCAGTACTTC.

The chain joins TRBV5-8 to TRBJ2-7; D possibly uses TRBD1 or TRBD2 (6 bases each). The V gene's germline CDR1 is SGHTS and CDR2 YDEGEE. Deletions cut 3 bases from V and 7 bases from J, with 26 bases between. The CDR3 has 17 residues. The chain's CDR3 is CASSSLGGPGALGEQYF. CDR3 nucleotides: TGTGCCAGCAGCTCCCTTGGGGGGCCAGGAGCCCTCGGGGAGCAGTACTTC.

This chain links TRBV19 with TRBJ1-5, with D possibly matching TRBD1 (5 bases). This CDR3 comprises 15 residues. CDR1 is LNHDA, CDR2 SQIVND, per germline (reference sequence). Trimming cost V 4 bases and J 5 bases, with 15 bases left between them. CDR3 nucleotides: TGTGCCAGTAGTACCTCGACTAGAGGGGATCAGCCCCAGCATTTT. This translates into CASSTSTRGDQPQHF. The variable domain in full, completed from reference TRBV19 and TRBJ1-5, reads DGGITQSPKYLFRKEGQNVTLSCEQNLNHDAMYWYRQDPGQGLRLIYYSQIVNDFQKGDIAEGYSVSREKKESFPLTVTSAQKNPTAFYLCASSTSTRGDQPQHFGDGTRLSIL.

The chain couples TRBV5-1 to TRBJ2-1; 11 bases map to TRBD1. The V gene's germline CDR1 is SGHRS and CDR2 YFSETQ. The CDR3 loop spans 13 amino acids. Trimming took 5 bases from V and 9 from J; bases not matched to a gene: 4. CDR3 region: CASRGQGVGEQFF. CDR3 DNA sequence: TGCGCCAGCAGGGGACAGGGGGTCGGTGAGCAGTTCTTC.

Comment on this clone: Different DNA sequences within this sample yield the same CDR3. This rearrangement joins TRBV6-5 to TRBJ2-7, with TRBD1 identical over 9 bases. V lost 0 bases, J lost 1 base, and 1 base stayed unmatched. The germline gives CDR1 MNHEY, CDR2 SVGAGI. This CDR3 contains 15 residues. The CDR3 spells CASSYSGTGSYEQYF. The DNA of the CDR3 is TGTGCCAGCAGTTACTCGGGGACAGGGTCCTACGAGCAGTACTTC.

The sample holds one count of this clone. This chain uses TRBV27 with TRBJ2-3; weak D call: TRBD1 (5 bases). Per germline, CDR1 MNHEY and CDR2 SMNVEV (reference sequence). This CDR3 contains 13 residues. Trimming removed 5 bases from V and 6 bases from J, with 12 bases in between. The CDR3 coding sequence is TGTGCCAGCAGTACGCAGGGATGGGATACGCAGTATTTT. Its translation: CASSTQGWDTQYF.

DNA for the CDR3: TGCGCCAGCAGTTTACAGGTGAACACCGGGGAGCTGTTTTTT. Amino acid sequence: CASSLQVNTGELFF. The chain employs TRBV5-1 and TRBJ2-2, with D perhaps TRBD1 (5 bases). The germline gives CDR1 SGHRS, CDR2 YFSETQ. The CDR3 runs 14 residues. Trimming cost V 5 bases and J 1 base, with 9 bases left between them.

This chain uses TRBV5-8 with TRBJ2-7; 8 bases are shared with TRBD2. Germline CDR1 SGHTS, CDR2 YDEGEE. There are 15 residues in the CDR3. V gave up 0 bases and J gave up 1 base; unmatched junction bases: 3. CDR3 in amino acids: CASSLAGGISYEQYF. CDR3 sequence (DNA): TGTGCCAGCAGCTTGGCGGGGGGGATATCCTACGAGCAGTACTTC.

This clone was picked up a small number of times. The J gene is TRBJ2-3, the V gene TRBV5-6; tentatively, D is TRBD1 (6 bases). The length of the CDR3 is 16 residues. V was shortened by 0 bases and J by 1 base, with 12 bases between the two germline ends. Germline CDR1 and CDR2: SGHDT and YYEEEE. The CDR3 DNA is TGTGCCAGCAGCTTGGGCAGGGGTTTTGGCACAGATACGCAGTATTTT. Translation: CASSLGRGFGTDTQYF.

This clone was seen once. The rearrangement links TRBV6-6 to TRBJ1-2; a possible D gene is TRBD1 (6 bases). Looked up from germline, CDR1 is MNHNY and CDR2 is SVGAGI (reference sequence). Trimming removed 6 bases from V and 0 bases from J, with 11 bases in between. This CDR3 has 14 amino acids. This chain's CDR3 is CASSPDRTNYGYTF. The DNA for the CDR3 is TGTGCCAGCAGCCCGGACAGAACTAACTATGGCTACACCTTC.

The rearrangement joins TRBV5-1 to TRBJ2-1; D gene unclear. This CDR3 comprises 14 residues. Trimming stripped 2 bases from V and 9 bases from J, with 15 bases between. Germline V gene lookup returns CDR1 SGHRS and CDR2 YFSETQ. For the CDR3, the DNA is TGCGCCAGCAGCTTAACCCTCTCGGGCGGTGAGCAGTTCTTC. This codes for CASSLTLSGGEQFF. Looking up the rest from reference TRBV5-1 and TRBJ2-1 gives the full variable domain: KAGVTQTPRYLIKTRGQQVTLSCSPISGHRSVSWYQQTPGQGLQFLFEYFSETQRNKGNFPGRFSGRQFSNSRSEMNVSTLELGDSALYLCASSLTLSGGEQFFGPGTRLTVL.

The chain carries TRBV28 and TRBJ1-6; TRBD1 matches at 7 bases. The trim removed 3 bases at V and 7 bases at J, leaving 3 bases unmatched. Germline CDR1 and CDR2: MDHEN and SYDVKM. The CDR3 covers 14 residues. CDR3 sequence reads: CASSFGDRNSPLHF. In nucleotides, the CDR3 is TGTGCCAGCAGTTTCGGGGACAGAAATTCACCCCTCCACTTT.

The rearrangement uses TRBV2 and TRBJ1-2; D gene unclear. Germline V gene sequence: CDR1 SNHLY, CDR2 FYNNEI. The CDR3 sequence is 11 residues long. Trimming pared 9 bases from V and 4 bases from J, leaving 9 bases between. As DNA, the CDR3 is TGTGCCAGTACAGTGGGCTATGGCTACACCTTC. Amino acids: CASTVGYGYTF.

CDR3 bases: TGTGCCAGCACGGGGAATATCATCTCTGGAAACACCATATATTTT. This translates into CASTGNIISGNTIYF. The chain is built from TRBV6-5 and TRBJ1-3; D gene uncertain. V was trimmed by 7 bases and J by 0 bases, leaving 13 bases between them. CDR3 size: 15 residues. Looked up from germline, CDR1 is MNHEY and CDR2 is SVGAGI.

The genes are TRBV4-3 and TRBJ1-4, with D uncertain. The CDR3 runs 16 residues. V lost 0 bases and J lost 4, with 12 bases in between. CDR1 and CDR2 from the germline V gene are LGHNA and YSLEER. DNA of the CDR3: TGCGCCAGCAGCCAAGATCCTCTTGGCCTTAATGAAAAACTGTTTTTT. Protein: CASSQDPLGLNEKLFF.

V gene TRBV5-1 combines with J gene TRBJ1-4, with D tentatively TRBD1 (5 bases). The germline V gene encodes CDR1 SGHRS and CDR2 YFSETQ. This CDR3 comprises 13 residues. The V end lost 4 bases, the J end lost 14 bases, and 18 bases lay between the germline ends. CDR3 residues: CASSRDLQARLFF. The DNA of the CDR3 is TGCGCCAGCAGCAGGGACCTTCAAGCACGTCTGTTTTTT. Using reference TRBV5-1 and TRBJ1-4 for the parts outside the CDR3, the full variable domain is KAGVTQTPRYLIKTRGQQVTLSCSPISGHRSVSWYQQTPGQGLQFLFEYFSETQRNKGNFPGRFSGRQFSNSRSEMNVSTLELGDSALYLCASSRDLQARLFFGSGTQLSVL.

The chain combines TRBV7-2 with TRBJ2-7; D gene uncertain. The germline V gene encodes CDR1 SGHTA and CDR2 FQGNSA. Trimming removed 4 bases from V and 0 bases from J, with 4 bases in between. CDR3 length: 12 residues. CDR3 DNA: TGTGCCAGCAGCTACCACTCCTACGAGCAGTACTTC. It yields the protein CASSYHSYEQYF.

This rearrangement joins TRBV7-8 to TRBJ2-1; 12 bases line up with TRBD2. Germline V gene data show CDR1 as SGHVS and CDR2 as FQNEAQ. The CDR3 sequence is 17 residues long. The junction had 13 bases not matched to a gene; V was cut back by 4 bases and J by 9 bases. CDR3 bases: TGTGCCAGCAGCTCCTCTTTCGGTCTAGCGGGAGGGGGTGAGCAGTTCTTC. As protein: CASSSSFGLAGGGEQFF.

The chain joins TRBV4-3 to TRBJ1-4; perhaps TRBD1 as D (5 bases). The CDR3 totals 13 residues. V lost 0 bases and J 14 bases, leaving 13 bases between the germline ends. The germline V gene encodes CDR1 LGHNA and CDR2 YSLEER. The CDR3 loop reads CASSQDSQGNLFF. The CDR3 DNA follows: TGCGCCAGCAGCCAAGATAGCCAGGGTAACCTGTTTTTT.

The chain is built from TRBV9 and TRBJ2-5, with D perhaps TRBD1 or TRBD2 (5 bases each). CDR3 length equals 15 residues. Germline CDR1 SGDLS, CDR2 YYNGEE. V was trimmed by 3 bases and J by 4 bases, leaving 16 bases between them. CDR3 protein: CASSAGTAKGETQYF. The CDR3 region has the DNA TGTGCCAGCAGCGCTGGGACCGCCAAGGGAGAGACCCAGTACTTC.

This sequence joins TRBV27 and TRBJ1-4; no definite D call. Trimming pared 3 bases from V and 0 bases from J, leaving 11 bases between. This CDR3 comprises 16 residues. CDR1 is MNHEY and CDR2 is SMNVEV in the germline V gene (reference sequence). The CDR3 loop reads CASSLGPPATNEKLFF. As DNA, the CDR3 is TGTGCCAGCAGTTTGGGTCCTCCCGCAACTAATGAAAAACTGTTTTTT.

This clone was seen a few times. The V gene is TRBV30, the J gene TRBJ1-3, with TRBD1 matching over 7 bases. CDR3 length: 15 residues. CDR1 is GTSNPN, CDR2 SVGIG, per germline (reference sequence). Trimming took 7 bases from V and 1 from J; bases not matched to a gene: 10. The chain's CDR3 is CAYSGTVKSGNTIYF. The CDR3 DNA reads TGTGCCTACAGCGGGACAGTTAAATCTGGAAACACCATATATTTT.

The rearrangement uses TRBV5-1 and TRBJ2-5; 8 bases align to TRBD1. CDR1 and CDR2 (germline): SGHRS, YFSETQ. CDR3 size: 14 residues. With V trimmed by 3 bases and J by 5 bases, 6 bases remained unmatched. CDR3 coding DNA: TGCGCCAGCAGCTATCAGGGGGCTGTGGAGACCCAGTACTTC. Translated, it gives CASSYQGAVETQYF.

On this clone itself: At one of its ends the junction is not consistent with the germline gene, which may arise from a read error. The J gene is TRBJ2-5, the V gene TRBV5-5; TRBD2 might be the D (5 bases). From germline, CDR1 is SGHKS and CDR2 YYEKEE (reference sequence). This CDR3 region has 13 residues. The DNA for the CDR3 is TGTGCCAGCAGCTTGGGGACTGGGGAGATCCAGTACTTC. The encoded protein is CASSLGTGEIQYF.

V and J are TRBV18 and TRBJ2-7, with 8 nucleotides matching TRBD1. The CDR3 runs to 15 residues. V dropped 2 bases and J dropped 6; count of bases not matched to a gene: 9. CDR1 is KGHSH, CDR2 LQKENI, per germline. Here the CDR3 reads CASSPIQGAGAEQYF. The CDR3, as DNA: TGTGCCAGCTCACCAATCCAGGGGGCAGGGGCCGAGCAGTACTTC. The entire variable domain, with the rest obtained from reference TRBV18 and TRBJ2-7, is as follows: NAGVMQNPRHLVRRRGQEARLRCSPMKGHSHVYWYRQLPEEGLKFMVYLQKENIIDESGMPKERFSAEFPKEGPSILRIQQVVRGDSAAYFCASSPIQGAGAEQYFGPGTRLTVT.